This T cell receptor (beta chain) emerged from a study of blood T cell repertoires in COVID-19. Overall study: The cDNA or gDNA used as material had been derived from T cells, B-cell-depleted T cells, or PBMCs.

Using immunoSEQ multiplex PCR, the repertoire was profiled, and TCRdb retains in-frame clones only, with some absent. The sample holds roughly 240,000 clones; roughly 89% are singletons and the top ten take 2.6%. The V gene's germline CDR1 is MNHEY and CDR2 SMNVEV (reference sequence). The trim removed 4 bases at V and 6 bases at J, leaving 6 bases unmatched. The CDR3 runs to 14 residues. Allocation to cohorts depended on clinical history reported by the participants. This clonotype originated in a woman under 40 with acute COVID-19. The chain has TRBV27 and TRBJ1-5, with TRBD1 matching over 7 bases. Sequenced: PBMCs or T cells enriched from blood (not recorded which). Written as DNA, the CDR3 is TGTGCCAGCAGTTCCGGGACAGAGCTTCAGCCCCAGCATTTT. Its translation is CASSSGTELQPQHF.